The entry below describes one TCR beta chain. Its binding antigen is unknown. Base qualities are not recorded, but no much larger clone differs from it by a single base. From the cysteine up to the phenylalanine, the CDR3 has a length of 13 residues. Only the CDR3 DNA is retained, 39 bases long and in frame from the first base. At the junction V is shortened by 6 bases and J by 4 bases, with 12 bases in between. The library was prepared using RACE. Sequenced using a NextSeq 500. During library preparation, unique molecular identifiers were attached to individual cDNA molecules so that TCRs could be counted quantitatively and reproducibly. Both TCR alpha and TCR beta chains were sequenced from each blood RNA sample. The study's processing was this. The median number of TCRs per sample was 95,638, ranging from about 23,224 to 750,000. The Decombinator software suite was used to annotate the V, J and CDR3 of the TCR reads. To make PS versus PT1 abundance plots, every sample was subsampled to the same number of TCRs (28,000). Expanded TCRs were defined as absent before sensitization and observed at least eight times at the 2-week time point. The public reads were run again by TCRdb, first through fastp at Q25 and then through MiXCR, and only productive beta chains were kept. A single entry per CDR3 protein holds the most common genes and DNA from its merged rows. It is TCRdb's table, rather than the study itself, that gives the V and J calls and clone size. The sample table records roughly 30,000 distinct CDR3 sequences; roughly 10% of these occur just once. The top ten constitute 6.6% of the sample.

This sample is drawn from a study of human T cells and chemical hapten exposure (dated by TCRdb to about 2021). Regarding the study in general: For sensitization, 2% DPC in acetone was applied to a 2 cm by 2 cm area of upper inner arm skin. Throughout the study period of roughly 24 weeks, patients also received therapeutic DPC doses to the scalp every week. Patch testing was performed on the upper back with Finn chambers containing 0.01% DPC, and the patch tests were scored after 6 days according to International Contact Dermatitis Research Group standards. Alopecia areata with under or over 50% scalp involvement, alopecia totalis and alopecia universalis were represented in the patient cohort, which was mostly female. The libraries were sequenced as a pool, and the TCR yield per sample differed mostly because of small variations in library volumes within the pool. This study followed changes in the peripheral blood TCR repertoire in vivo during primary and secondary sensitization of alopecia patients to the hapten diphenylcyclopropenone (DPC). Blood samples were taken from patients before sensitization (week 0) and at 2, 6 and about 24 weeks after DPC sensitization. Blood for TCR sequencing was provided by twenty-nine alopecia patients at one to four time points (pre-sensitization, 2, 6 and 24 weeks). What the authors observed across the whole study: The number of PT1 expanded TCRs positively correlated with patch test score, significant at thresholds 8, 16 and 32 but not 4. Expanded TCRs formed significantly more large CDR3 similarity clusters than pre-sensitization or healthy control sets, consistent with antigen-driven responses. Repeated subsampling changed both the strength of the expansion versus patch-test correlation and the threshold at which that correlation became significant. Alopecia, a presumed autoimmune disease, was present in all patients, so the immune response of the patients might differ from that of healthy individuals. No change with DPC sensitization was found in the number of TCRs above 1 in 1000 frequency, and no evidence of global repertoire structure alterations was found.

Taken with the paper, the label for time point translates to: patch test 2, 6 weeks after DPC sensitization. The treatment or condition label here, explained by the study, means: therapeutic diphenylcyclopropenone sensitization with weekly scalp DPC. Blood at each patch-test visit was drawn before the patch test was applied. Eligible patients were aged 18 to 70, diagnosed with alopecia, deemed suitable for DPC therapy, and excluded if pregnant. Total RNA was extracted from unfractionated whole blood collected in Tempus Blood RNA tubes. The material was whole blood, obtained in connection with sensitization to the hapten diphenylcyclopropenone (DPC). The chain joins TRBV12-3 or TRBV12-4 to TRBJ1-2; the D gene is perhaps TRBD1, from 6 matching bases. This TCR was sampled from a man aged 30 to 39 with alopecia areata. Some clones in this sample may be carry-over from other donors' samples. The CDR3 amino acid sequence is: CASRPGQSYGYTF. The sequence in DNA is TGTGCCAGCAGGCCGGGACAAAGCTATGGCTACACCTTC.